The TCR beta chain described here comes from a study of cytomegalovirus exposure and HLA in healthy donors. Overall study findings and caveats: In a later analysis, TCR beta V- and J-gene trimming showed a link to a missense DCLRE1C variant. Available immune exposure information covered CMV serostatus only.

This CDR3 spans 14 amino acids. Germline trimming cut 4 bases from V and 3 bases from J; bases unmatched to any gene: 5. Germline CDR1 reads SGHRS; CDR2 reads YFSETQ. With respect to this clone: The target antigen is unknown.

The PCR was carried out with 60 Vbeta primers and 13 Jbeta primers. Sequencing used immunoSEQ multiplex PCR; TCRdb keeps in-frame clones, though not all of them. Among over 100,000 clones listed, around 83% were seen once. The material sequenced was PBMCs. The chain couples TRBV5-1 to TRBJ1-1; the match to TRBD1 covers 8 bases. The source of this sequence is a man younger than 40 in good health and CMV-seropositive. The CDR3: CASSPQGAHTEAFF. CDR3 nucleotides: TGCGCCAGCAGCCCGCAGGGGGCACACACTGAAGCTTTCTTT.